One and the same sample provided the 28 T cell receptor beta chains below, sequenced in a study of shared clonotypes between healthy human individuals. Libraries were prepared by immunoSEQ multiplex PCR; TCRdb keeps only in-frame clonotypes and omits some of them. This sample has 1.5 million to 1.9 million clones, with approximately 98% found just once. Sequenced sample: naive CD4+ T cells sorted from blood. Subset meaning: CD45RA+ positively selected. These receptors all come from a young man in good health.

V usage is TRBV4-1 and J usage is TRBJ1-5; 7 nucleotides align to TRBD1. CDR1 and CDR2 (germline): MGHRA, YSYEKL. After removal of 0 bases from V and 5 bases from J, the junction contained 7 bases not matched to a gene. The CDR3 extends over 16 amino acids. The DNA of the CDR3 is TGCGCCAGCAGCCAAGAAGTAACAGGGGATTATCAGCCCCAGCATTTT. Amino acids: CASSQEVTGDYQPQHF.

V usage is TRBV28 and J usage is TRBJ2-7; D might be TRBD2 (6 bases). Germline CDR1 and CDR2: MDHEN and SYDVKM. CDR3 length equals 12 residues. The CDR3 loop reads CASSSPAGSPYV. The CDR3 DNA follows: TGTGCCAGCAGTTCCCCTGCGGGATCCCCCTATGTG.

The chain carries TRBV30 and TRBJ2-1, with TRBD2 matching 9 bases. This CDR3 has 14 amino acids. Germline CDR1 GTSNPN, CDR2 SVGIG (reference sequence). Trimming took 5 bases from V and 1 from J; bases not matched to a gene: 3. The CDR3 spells CAWLSGRSYNEQFF. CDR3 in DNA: TGTGCCTGGCTTAGCGGGAGATCCTACAATGAGCAGTTCTTC.

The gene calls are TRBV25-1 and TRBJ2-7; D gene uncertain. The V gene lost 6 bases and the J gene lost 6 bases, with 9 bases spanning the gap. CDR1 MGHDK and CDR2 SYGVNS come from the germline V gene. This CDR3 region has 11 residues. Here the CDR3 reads CASRLTTEQYF. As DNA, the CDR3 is TGTGCCAGCAGGTTAACTACCGAGCAGTACTTC.

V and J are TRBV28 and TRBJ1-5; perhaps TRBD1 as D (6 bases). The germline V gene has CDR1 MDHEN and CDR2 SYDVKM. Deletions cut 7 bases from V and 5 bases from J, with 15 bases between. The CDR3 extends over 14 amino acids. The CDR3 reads CASIGGSSYQPQHF. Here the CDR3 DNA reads TGTGCCAGCATAGGGGGATCATCCTATCAGCCCCAGCATTTT.

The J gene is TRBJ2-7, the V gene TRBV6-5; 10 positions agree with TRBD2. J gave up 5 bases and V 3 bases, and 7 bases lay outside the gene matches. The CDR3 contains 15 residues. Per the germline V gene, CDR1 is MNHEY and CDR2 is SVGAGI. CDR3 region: CASSYGASGSNEQYF. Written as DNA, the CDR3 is TGTGCCAGCAGTTATGGTGCTAGCGGGAGCAACGAGCAGTACTTC.

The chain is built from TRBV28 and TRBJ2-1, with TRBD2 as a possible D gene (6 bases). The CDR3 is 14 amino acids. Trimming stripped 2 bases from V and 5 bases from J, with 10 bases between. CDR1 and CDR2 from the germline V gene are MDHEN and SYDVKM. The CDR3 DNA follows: TGTGCCAGCAGTTTAGGGCGGGGTAACAATGAGCAGTTCTTC. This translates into CASSLGRGNNEQFF.

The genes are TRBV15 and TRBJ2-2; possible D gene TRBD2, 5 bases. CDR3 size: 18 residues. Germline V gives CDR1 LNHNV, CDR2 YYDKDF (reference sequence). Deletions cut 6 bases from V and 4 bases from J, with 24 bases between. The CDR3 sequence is CATRSGPRAFSITGELFF. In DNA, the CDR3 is TGTGCCACCAGAAGCGGTCCGAGAGCCTTTAGTATCACCGGGGAGCTGTTTTTT.

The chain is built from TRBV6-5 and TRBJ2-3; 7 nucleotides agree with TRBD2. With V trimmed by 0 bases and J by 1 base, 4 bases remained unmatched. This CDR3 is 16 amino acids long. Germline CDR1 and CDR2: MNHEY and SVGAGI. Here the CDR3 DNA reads TGTGCCAGCAGTTACTCGAAGCGGGGTGGCACAGATACGCAGTATTTT. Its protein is CASSYSKRGGTDTQYF.

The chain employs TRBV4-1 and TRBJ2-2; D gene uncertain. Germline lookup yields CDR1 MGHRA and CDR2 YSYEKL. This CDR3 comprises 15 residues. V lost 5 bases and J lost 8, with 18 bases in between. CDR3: CASSAHSAVQGELFF. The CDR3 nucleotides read TGCGCCAGCAGCGCCCACTCGGCCGTCCAAGGGGAGCTGTTTTTT.

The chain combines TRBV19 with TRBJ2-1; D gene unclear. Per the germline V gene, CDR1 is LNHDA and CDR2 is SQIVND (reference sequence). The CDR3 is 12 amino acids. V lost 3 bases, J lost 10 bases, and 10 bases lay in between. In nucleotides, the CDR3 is TGTGCCAGTAGTATGGGCGTGTACGAGCAGTTCTTC. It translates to CASSMGVYEQFF.

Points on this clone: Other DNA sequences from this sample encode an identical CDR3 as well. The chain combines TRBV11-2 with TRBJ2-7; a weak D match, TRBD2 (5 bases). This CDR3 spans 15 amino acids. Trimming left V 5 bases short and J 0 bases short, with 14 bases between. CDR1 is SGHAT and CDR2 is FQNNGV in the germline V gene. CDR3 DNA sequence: TGTGCCAGCAGCCTCGGACCGGGGAGCTCCTACGAGCAGTACTTC. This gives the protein CASSLGPGSSYEQYF.

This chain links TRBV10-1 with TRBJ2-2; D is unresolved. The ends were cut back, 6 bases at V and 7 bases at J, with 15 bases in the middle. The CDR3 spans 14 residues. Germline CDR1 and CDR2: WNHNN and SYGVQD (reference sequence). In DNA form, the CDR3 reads TGCGCCAGCAGCTCGAAGGTGGCTTACGGGGAGCTGTTTTTT. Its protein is CASSSKVAYGELFF.

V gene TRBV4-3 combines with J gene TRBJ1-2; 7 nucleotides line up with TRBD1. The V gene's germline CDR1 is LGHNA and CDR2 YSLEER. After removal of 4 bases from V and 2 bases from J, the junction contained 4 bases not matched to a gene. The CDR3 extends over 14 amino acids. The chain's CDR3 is CASSRAGQNYGYTF. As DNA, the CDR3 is TGCGCCAGCAGCCGGGCGGGACAGAACTATGGCTACACCTTC.

The CDR3 region is CASSLGSGREYQPQHF. The CDR3 DNA is TGTGCCAGCAGCTTAGGATCAGGGCGGGAGTATCAGCCCCAGCATTTT. The genes are TRBV7-9 and TRBJ1-5; a possible D gene is TRBD1 (5 bases). Trimming cost V 1 base and J 5 bases, with 15 bases left between them. Germline V lookup: CDR1 SEHNR, CDR2 FQNEAQ (reference sequence). The CDR3 loop spans 16 amino acids.

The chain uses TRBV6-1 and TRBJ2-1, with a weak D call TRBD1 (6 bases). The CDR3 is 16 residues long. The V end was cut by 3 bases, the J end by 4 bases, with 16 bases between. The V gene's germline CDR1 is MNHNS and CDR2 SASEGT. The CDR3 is CASSDRVTGWYNEQFF. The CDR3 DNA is TGTGCCAGCAGTGATAGGGTAACAGGGTGGTACAATGAGCAGTTCTTC.

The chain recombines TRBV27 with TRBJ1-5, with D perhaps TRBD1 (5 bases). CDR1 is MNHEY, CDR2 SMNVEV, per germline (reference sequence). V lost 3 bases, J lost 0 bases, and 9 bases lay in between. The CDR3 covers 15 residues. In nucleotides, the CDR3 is TGTGCCAGCAGTTTCAAGGGGCATAGCAATCAGCCCCAGCATTTT. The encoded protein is CASSFKGHSNQPQHF.

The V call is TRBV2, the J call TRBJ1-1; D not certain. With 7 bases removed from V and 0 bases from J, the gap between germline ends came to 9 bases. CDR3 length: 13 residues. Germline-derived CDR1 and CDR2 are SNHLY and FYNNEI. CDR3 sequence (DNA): TGTGCCAGCAATTCAGACCTGAACACTGAAGCTTTCTTT. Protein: CASNSDLNTEAFF. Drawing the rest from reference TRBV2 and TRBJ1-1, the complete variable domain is EPEVTQTPSHQVTQMGQEVILRCVPISNHLYFYWYRQILGQKVEFLVSFYNNEISEKSEIFDDQFSVERPDGSNFTLKIRSTKLEDSAMYFCASNSDLNTEAFFGQGTRLTVV.

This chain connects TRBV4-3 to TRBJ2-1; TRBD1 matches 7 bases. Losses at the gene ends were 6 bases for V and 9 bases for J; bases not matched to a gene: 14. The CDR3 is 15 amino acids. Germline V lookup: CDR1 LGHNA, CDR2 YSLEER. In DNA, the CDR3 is TGCGCCAGCAGACAGACAGGGCCGGCAGTAGGTGAGCAGTTCTTC. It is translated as CASRQTGPAVGEQFF.

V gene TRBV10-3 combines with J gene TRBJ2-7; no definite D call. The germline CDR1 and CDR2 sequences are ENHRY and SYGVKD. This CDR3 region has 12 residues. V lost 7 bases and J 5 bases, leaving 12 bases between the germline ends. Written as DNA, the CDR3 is TGTGCCATCATGCGAGGTAGTGACGAGCAGTACTTC. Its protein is CAIMRGSDEQYF.

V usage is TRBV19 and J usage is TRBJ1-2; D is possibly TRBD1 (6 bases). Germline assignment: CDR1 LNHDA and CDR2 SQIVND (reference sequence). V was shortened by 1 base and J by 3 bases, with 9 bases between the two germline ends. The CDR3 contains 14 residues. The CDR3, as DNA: TGTGCCAGTAGTATAGTGCCAGGGGACTATGGCTACACCTTC. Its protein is CASSIVPGDYGYTF.

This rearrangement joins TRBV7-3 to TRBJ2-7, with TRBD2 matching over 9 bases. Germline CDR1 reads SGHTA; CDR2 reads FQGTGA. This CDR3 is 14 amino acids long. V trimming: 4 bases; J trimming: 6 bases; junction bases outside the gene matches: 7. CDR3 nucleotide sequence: TGTGCCAGCAGCTCCCCGGGACTAGCATCCGAGCAGTACTTC. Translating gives CASSSPGLASEQYF.

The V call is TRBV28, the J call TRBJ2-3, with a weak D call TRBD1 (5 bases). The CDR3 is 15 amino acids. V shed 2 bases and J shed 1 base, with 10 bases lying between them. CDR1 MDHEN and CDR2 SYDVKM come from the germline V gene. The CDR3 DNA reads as TGTGCCAGCAGTTTAGAGCAGGGTCGCACAGATACGCAGTATTTT. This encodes CASSLEQGRTDTQYF.

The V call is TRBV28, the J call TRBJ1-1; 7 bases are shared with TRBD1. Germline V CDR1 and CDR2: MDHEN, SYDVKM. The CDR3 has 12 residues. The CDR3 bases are TGTGAAACCCATGGGACAGAACCTGAAGCTTTCTTT. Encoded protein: CETHGTEPEAFF.

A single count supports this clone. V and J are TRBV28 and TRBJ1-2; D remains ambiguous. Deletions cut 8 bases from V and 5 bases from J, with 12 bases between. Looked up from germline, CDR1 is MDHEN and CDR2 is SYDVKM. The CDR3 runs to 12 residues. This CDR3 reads CASVNGPYGYTF. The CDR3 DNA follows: TGTGCCAGCGTAAACGGGCCTTATGGCTACACCTTC.

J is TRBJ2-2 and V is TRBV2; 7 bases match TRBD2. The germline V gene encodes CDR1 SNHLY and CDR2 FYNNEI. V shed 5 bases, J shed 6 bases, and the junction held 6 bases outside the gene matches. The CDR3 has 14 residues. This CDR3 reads CASSWRESAGELFF. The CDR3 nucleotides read TGTGCCAGCAGTTGGCGGGAGAGTGCCGGGGAGCTGTTTTTT. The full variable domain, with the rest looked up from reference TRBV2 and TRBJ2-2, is EPEVTQTPSHQVTQMGQEVILRCVPISNHLYFYWYRQILGQKVEFLVSFYNNEISEKSEIFDDQFSVERPDGSNFTLKIRSTKLEDSAMYFCASSWRESAGELFFGEGSRLTVL.

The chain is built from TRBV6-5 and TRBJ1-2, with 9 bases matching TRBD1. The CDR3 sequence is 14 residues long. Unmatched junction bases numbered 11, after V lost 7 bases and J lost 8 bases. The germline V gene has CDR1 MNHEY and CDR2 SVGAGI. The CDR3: CASIKGQGSGGYTF. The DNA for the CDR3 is TGTGCCAGCATCAAAGGACAGGGGAGTGGGGGCTACACCTTC.

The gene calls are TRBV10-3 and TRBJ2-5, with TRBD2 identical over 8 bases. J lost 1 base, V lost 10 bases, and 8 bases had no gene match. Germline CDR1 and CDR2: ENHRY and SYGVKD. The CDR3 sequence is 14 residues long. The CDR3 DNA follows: TGTGCCACCTCAAGCGGGAGCCTCCAAGAGACCCAGTACTTC. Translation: CATSSGSLQETQYF.